The 14 T cell receptor beta chains below all came from one sample that was sequenced in a study of cytomegalovirus exposure and HLA in healthy donors. The PCR employed 60 Vbeta primers together with 13 Jbeta primers. Measured with immunoSEQ multiplex PCR; TCRdb has only the in-frame clones, and not every one. The sample has about 130,000 clones; around three quarters are singletons. Sequencing was performed on PBMCs. The source of these receptors is a male donor in good health and CMV-seronegative.

This clone was counted between two and nine times. The genes are TRBV7-3 and TRBJ1-6; D is perhaps TRBD1 (6 bases). CDR1 is SGHTA and CDR2 is FQGTGA in the germline V gene. The CDR3 extends over 14 amino acids. Trimming pared 2 bases from V and 6 bases from J, leaving 8 bases between. The CDR3 protein is CASSLAGANSPLHF. DNA of the CDR3: TGTGCCAGCAGCTTAGCAGGGGCTAATTCACCCCTCCACTTT.

The V and J genes are TRBV7-9 and TRBJ1-4; 8 bases map to TRBD1. Unmatched junction bases numbered 5, after V lost 10 bases and J lost 7 bases. This CDR3 has 12 residues. The V gene's germline CDR1 is SEHNR and CDR2 FQNEAQ (reference sequence). CDR3 DNA sequence: TGTGCCACCGACAGGGGTGCTGAAAAACTGTTTTTT. Its translation is CATDRGAEKLFF.

The chain is built from TRBV15 and TRBJ2-7, with 9 bases lining up with TRBD2. The germline CDR1 and CDR2 sequences are LNHNV and YYDKDF (reference sequence). The junction had 6 bases not matched to a gene; V was cut back by 5 bases and J by 7 bases. The CDR3 contains 13 residues. The CDR3 here is CATSAGGRGEQYF. DNA for the CDR3: TGTGCCACCAGCGCGGGGGGGCGCGGTGAGCAGTACTTC.

The chain carries TRBV14 and TRBJ1-1; weak D call: TRBD1 (6 bases). Trimming pared 1 base from V and 1 base from J, leaving 10 bases between. The CDR3 extends over 15 amino acids. CDR1 is SGHDN, CDR2 FVKESK, per germline. The CDR3 sequence is CASSQGPGQNTEAFF. CDR3 DNA: TGTGCCAGCAGCCAAGGTCCGGGACAGAACACTGAAGCTTTCTTT.

The V and J genes are TRBV6-1 and TRBJ2-1, with TRBD2 matching over 8 bases. With 7 bases clipped from V and 0 bases from J, the junction kept 5 bases outside the gene matches. Germline CDR1 and CDR2: MNHNS and SASEGT. The CDR3 consists of 15 residues. Here the CDR3 DNA reads TGTGCCAGCACTCGTAGCGGGAACTCCTACAATGAGCAGTTCTTC. Residues: CASTRSGNSYNEQFF.

This clone came up a few times. The V call is TRBV10-1, the J call TRBJ2-7; D ambiguous. The V end lost 8 bases, the J end lost 0 bases, and 11 bases lay between the germline ends. This CDR3 is 13 amino acids long. Germline CDR1 reads WNHNN; CDR2 reads SYGVQD (reference sequence). The CDR3 here is CASRPQDSYEQYF. CDR3 DNA sequence: TGCGCCAGCCGGCCCCAGGACTCCTACGAGCAGTACTTC.

The CDR3 nucleotides are TGTGCCAGCAGCCCCACACAGGGTTTAGGTCCCCAGCATTTT. It codes for CASSPTQGLGPQHF. The V and J genes are TRBV7-6 and TRBJ1-5, with a tentative D call TRBD1 (6 bases). The CDR3 loop spans 14 amino acids. The V and J ends lost 5 bases and 10 bases respectively, with 18 bases between them. Germline V gene sequence: CDR1 SGHVS, CDR2 FNYEAQ.

The chain couples TRBV19 to TRBJ1-6; 10 bases match TRBD1. The V gene's germline CDR1 is LNHDA and CDR2 SQIVND (reference sequence). J was trimmed by 9 bases and V by 6 bases; bases with no gene match: 5. The CDR3 loop spans 14 amino acids. The CDR3 sequence: CASSDRGQSSPLHF. The CDR3 nucleotides are TGTGCCAGTAGCGACAGGGGGCAATCTTCACCCCTCCACTTT.

This chain connects TRBV10-2 to TRBJ1-6, with D possibly being TRBD1 (5 bases). CDR3 size: 17 residues. The germline CDR1 and CDR2 sequences are WSHSY and SAAADI. V was shortened by 3 bases and J by 0 bases, with 12 bases between the two germline ends. DNA of the CDR3: TGCGCCAGCAGTGACGCGGGACGGAGCTCCTATAATTCACCCCTCCACTTT. It yields the protein CASSDAGRSSYNSPLHF.

The J gene is TRBJ2-1, the V gene TRBV7-3, with TRBD1 identical over 7 bases. This CDR3 region has 13 residues. Germline CDR1 reads SGHTA; CDR2 reads FQGTGA. J was trimmed by 9 bases and V by 5 bases; bases with no gene match: 7. CDR3 region: CASSTTGRGEQFF. The CDR3 DNA is TGTGCCAGCAGCACGACAGGGCGCGGTGAGCAGTTCTTC.

V is TRBV30 and J is TRBJ2-1; 9 nucleotides align to TRBD1. The V gene end was trimmed by 3 bases and the J gene end by 6 bases; junction bases not matched to a gene: 15. The CDR3 extends over 17 amino acids. Germline V lookup: CDR1 GTSNPN, CDR2 SVGIG (reference sequence). In DNA form, the CDR3 reads TGTGCCTGGAGCTCCCCCTCGACAGGGGGACTCTCCAATGAGCAGTTCTTC. The encoded protein is CAWSSPSTGGLSNEQFF.

This sequence joins TRBV19 and TRBJ1-2; 8 bases are shared with TRBD1. The V gene end was trimmed by 9 bases and the J gene end by 3 bases; junction bases not matched to a gene: 6. CDR3 length: 13 amino acids. The germline gives CDR1 LNHDA, CDR2 SQIVND (reference sequence). The CDR3 here is CASSDRGYYGYTF. CDR3 sequence (DNA): TGTGCCAGCAGTGACAGGGGATACTATGGCTACACCTTC. The full variable domain, with the rest looked up from reference TRBV19 and TRBJ1-2, is DGGITQSPKYLFRKEGQNVTLSCEQNLNHDAMYWYRQDPGQGLRLIYYSQIVNDFQKGDIAEGYSVSREKKESFPLTVTSAQKNPTAFYLCASSDRGYYGYTFGSGTRLTVV.

The V call is TRBV19, the J call TRBJ1-4; D is perhaps TRBD1 (5 bases). Germline V lookup: CDR1 LNHDA, CDR2 SQIVND (reference sequence). There are 15 residues in the CDR3. The V gene lost 6 bases and the J gene lost 0 bases, with 11 bases spanning the gap. Here the CDR3 reads CASRKTGATNEKLFF. In DNA, the CDR3 is TGTGCCAGTAGGAAAACAGGTGCAACTAATGAAAAACTGTTTTTT.

The chain joins TRBV5-5 to TRBJ1-6, with a possible D match to TRBD1 (5 bases). The germline gives CDR1 SGHKS, CDR2 YYEKEE (reference sequence). The V and J ends lost 3 bases and 8 bases respectively, with 15 bases between them. There are 15 residues in the CDR3. CDR3 nucleotides: TGTGCCAGCAGCTCAACCAGGGCAGGGTATTCACCCCTCCACTTT. The encoded protein is CASSSTRAGYSPLHF.